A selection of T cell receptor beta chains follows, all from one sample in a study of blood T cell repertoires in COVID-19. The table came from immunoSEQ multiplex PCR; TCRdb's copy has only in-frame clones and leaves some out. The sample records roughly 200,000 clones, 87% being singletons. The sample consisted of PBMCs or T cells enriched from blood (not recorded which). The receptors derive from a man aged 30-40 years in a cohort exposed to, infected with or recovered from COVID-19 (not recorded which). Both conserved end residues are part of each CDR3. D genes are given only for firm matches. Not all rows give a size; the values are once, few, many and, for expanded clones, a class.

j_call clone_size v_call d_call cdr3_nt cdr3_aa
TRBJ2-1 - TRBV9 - TGTGCCAGCAGCGTATTTGACTCAAGCACCTACAATGAGCAGTTCTTC CASSVFDSSTYNEQFF
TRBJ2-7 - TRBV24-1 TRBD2 TGTGCCACCAGTGCCCTGACTAGCGGGAGGGTAACCTACGAGCAGTACTTC CATSALTSGRVTYEQYF
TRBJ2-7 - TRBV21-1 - TGTGCCAGCAGCAAAGACTTCGCGTCTAATCTTTTCACCTTTAAATACGAGCAGTACTTC CASSKDFASNLFTFKYEQYF
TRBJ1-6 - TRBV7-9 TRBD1 TGTGCCAGCAGCTCCGCCGGGACAGGCGTCATACCCCTCCACTTT CASSSAGTGVIPLHF
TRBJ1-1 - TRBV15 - TGTGCCACCAGCAGAGGTTACAGGGTTGGGACTGAAGCTTTCTTT CATSRGYRVGTEAFF
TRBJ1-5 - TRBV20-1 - TGCAGTGCTAGTGGGTCCGAGGGAGCCCAGCATTTT CSASGSEGAQHF
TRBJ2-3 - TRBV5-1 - TGCGCCAGCAGCTTGGGCTTAGCAAAAAGCACAGATACGCAGTATTTT CASSLGLAKSTDTQYF
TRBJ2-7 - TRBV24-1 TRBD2 TGTGCCACCAGTAGCGCTAGCGGGAGGCGCGAGCAGTACTTC CATSSASGRREQYF
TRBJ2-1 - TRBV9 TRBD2 TGTGCCAGCAGCGCTAGCGGGAGGGCCGACAATGAGCAGTTCTTC CASSASGRADNEQFF
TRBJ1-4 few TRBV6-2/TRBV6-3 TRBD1 TGTGCCAGCAGCCACTACGGGGGACAGGGAAATGAAAAACTGTTTTTT CASSHYGGQGNEKLFF
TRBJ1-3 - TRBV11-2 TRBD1 TGTGCCAGCAGCTCAAAGGGACAGGCTGGAAACACCATATATTTT CASSSKGQAGNTIYF
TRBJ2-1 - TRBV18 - TGTGCCAGCTCCGACCTAGTGAATGAGCAGTTCTTC CASSDLVNEQFF
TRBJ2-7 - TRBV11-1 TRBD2 TGTGCCAGCAGCAGAATAGACGTGGGGGGGAACGAGCAGTACTTC CASSRIDVGGNEQYF
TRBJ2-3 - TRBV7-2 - TGTGCCAGCAGCTTAGACAGGGCCAAAGATACGCAGTATTTT CASSLDRAKDTQYF
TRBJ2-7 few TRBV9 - TGTGCCAGCAGCGTAGCCCCATCGGACGAGCAGTACTTC CASSVAPSDEQYF
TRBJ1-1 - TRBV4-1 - TGCGCCAGCAGCCAGGTTACCGGGACACGGAACACTGAAGCTTTCTTT CASSQVTGTRNTEAFF
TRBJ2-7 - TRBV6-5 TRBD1 TGTGCCAGCAGTTACGACAGGGGCTACGAGCAGTACTTC CASSYDRGYEQYF
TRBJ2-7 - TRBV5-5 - TGTGCCAGCAGCTCGACAGGTTCCTACGAGCAGTACTTC CASSSTGSYEQYF